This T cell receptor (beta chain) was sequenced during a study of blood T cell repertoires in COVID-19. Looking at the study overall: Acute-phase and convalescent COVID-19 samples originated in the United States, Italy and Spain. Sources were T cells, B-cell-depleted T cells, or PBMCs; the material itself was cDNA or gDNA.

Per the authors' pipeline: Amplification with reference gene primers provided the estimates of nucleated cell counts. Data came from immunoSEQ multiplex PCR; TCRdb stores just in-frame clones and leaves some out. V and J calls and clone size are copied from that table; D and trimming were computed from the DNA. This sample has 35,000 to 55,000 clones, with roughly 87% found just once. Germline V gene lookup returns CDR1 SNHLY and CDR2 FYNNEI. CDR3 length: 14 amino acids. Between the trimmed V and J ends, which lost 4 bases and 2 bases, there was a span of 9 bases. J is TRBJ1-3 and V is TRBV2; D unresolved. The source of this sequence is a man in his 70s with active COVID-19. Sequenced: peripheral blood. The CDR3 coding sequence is TGTGCCAGCAGTGTGTCGGGGACTGGAAACACCATATATTTT. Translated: CASSVSGTGNTIYF.